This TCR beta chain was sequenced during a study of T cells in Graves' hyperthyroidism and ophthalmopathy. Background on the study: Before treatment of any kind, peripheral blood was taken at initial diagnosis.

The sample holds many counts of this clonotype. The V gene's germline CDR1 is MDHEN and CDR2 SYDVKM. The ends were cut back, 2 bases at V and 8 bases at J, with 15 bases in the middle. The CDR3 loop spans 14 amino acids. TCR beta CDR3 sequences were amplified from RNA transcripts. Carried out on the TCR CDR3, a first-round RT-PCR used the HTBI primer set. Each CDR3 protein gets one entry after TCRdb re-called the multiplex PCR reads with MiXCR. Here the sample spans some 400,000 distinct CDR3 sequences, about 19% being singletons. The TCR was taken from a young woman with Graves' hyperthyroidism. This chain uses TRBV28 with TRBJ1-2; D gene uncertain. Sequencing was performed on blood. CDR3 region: CASSLRGGIYGYTF. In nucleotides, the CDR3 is TGTGCCAGCAGTTTACGGGGAGGGATCTACGGCTACACCTTC.